This TCR beta chain was identified in a study of blood T cell repertoires in COVID-19. The CDR3 contains 15 residues. CDR1 and CDR2 (germline): LGHDT, YNNKEL (reference sequence). J was trimmed by 3 bases and V by 4 bases; bases with no gene match: 4. Data came from immunoSEQ multiplex PCR; TCRdb stores just in-frame clones and leaves some out. The table includes roughly 88,000 clones, 70% to 90% detected once. The J gene is TRBJ2-7, the V gene TRBV3-1 (or the pseudogene TRBV3-2), with 12 nucleotides matching TRBD2. Sequenced material: peripheral blood. This TCR came from a woman aged 55-70 years with COVID-19, enrolled during active disease. The CDR3 DNA reads TGTGCCAGCAGCCCAGGACTAGCGGGGCTCTACGAGCAGTACTTC. As protein: CASSPGLAGLYEQYF.